This T cell receptor beta chain was observed in a study of blood T cell repertoires in COVID-19. Study in general: COVID-19 samples from acute and convalescent phases originated in the United States, Italy and Spain. PBMCs, B-cell-depleted T cells, or T cells were the source of the cDNA or gDNA that made up the material.

Trimming took 1 base from V and 3 from J, leaving 19 bases between them. Germline V gene data show CDR1 as LGHDT and CDR2 as YNNKEL (reference sequence). The CDR3 length is 17 residues. Original processing notes: Amplification with reference gene primers provided the estimates of nucleated cell counts. Clones were read by immunoSEQ multiplex PCR, and TCRdb kept only the in-frame ones, dropping some. V and J calls and clone size are as listed in that table; D and trimming were resolved from the DNA. In the table there are roughly 390,000 clones, about 85% of which are singletons. The origin of this receptor is a woman under 30 with acute or convalescent COVID-19. V usage is TRBV3-1 (or the pseudogene TRBV3-2) and J usage is TRBJ2-7; D perhaps matches TRBD2 (6 bases). Material: peripheral blood. The CDR3 DNA reads as TGTGCCAGCAGCCAAGGGACTGGAGGGAGGCCTCTCTACGAGCAGTACTTC. Encoded protein: CASSQGTGGRPLYEQYF.